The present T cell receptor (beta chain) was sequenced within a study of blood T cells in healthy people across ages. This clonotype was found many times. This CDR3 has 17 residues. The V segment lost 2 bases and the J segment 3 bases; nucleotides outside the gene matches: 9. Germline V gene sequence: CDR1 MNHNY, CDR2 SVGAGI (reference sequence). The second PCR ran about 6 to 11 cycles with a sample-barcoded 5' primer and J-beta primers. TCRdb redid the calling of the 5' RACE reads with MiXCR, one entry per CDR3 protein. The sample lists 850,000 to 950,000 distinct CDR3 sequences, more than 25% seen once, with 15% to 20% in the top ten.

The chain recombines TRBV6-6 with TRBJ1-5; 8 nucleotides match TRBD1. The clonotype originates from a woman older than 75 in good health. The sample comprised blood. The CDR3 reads CASSYPDRGHYNQPQHF. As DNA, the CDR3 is TGTGCCAGCAGTTACCCCGACAGGGGTCATTACAATCAGCCCCAGCATTTT.